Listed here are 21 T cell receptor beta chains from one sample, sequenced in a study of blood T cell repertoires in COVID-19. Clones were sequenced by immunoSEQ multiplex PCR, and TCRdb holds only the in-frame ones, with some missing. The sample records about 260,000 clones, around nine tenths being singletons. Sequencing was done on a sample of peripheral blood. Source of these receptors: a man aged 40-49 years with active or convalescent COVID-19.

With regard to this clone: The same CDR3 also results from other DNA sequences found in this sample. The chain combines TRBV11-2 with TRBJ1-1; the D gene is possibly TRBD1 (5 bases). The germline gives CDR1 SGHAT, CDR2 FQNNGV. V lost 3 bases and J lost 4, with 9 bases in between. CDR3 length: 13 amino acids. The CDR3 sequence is CASSLTGGTEAFF. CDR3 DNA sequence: TGTGCCAGCAGCTTGACCGGGGGCACTGAAGCTTTCTTT.

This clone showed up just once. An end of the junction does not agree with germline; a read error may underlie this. CDR3 protein: CSGTGAYEQYF. The CDR3 DNA reads as TGTTCAGGCACAGGAGCCTACGAGCAGTACTTC. The V and J genes are TRBV29-1 and TRBJ2-7; weak D call: TRBD1 (5 bases). CDR1 and CDR2 from the germline V gene are SQVTM and ANQGSEA. CDR3 length: 11 amino acids.

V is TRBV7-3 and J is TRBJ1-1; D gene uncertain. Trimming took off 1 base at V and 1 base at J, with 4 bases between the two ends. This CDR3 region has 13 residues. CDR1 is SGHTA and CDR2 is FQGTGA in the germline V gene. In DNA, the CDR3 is TGTGCCAGCAGCTTAAGGAGGAACACTGAAGCTTTCTTT. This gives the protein CASSLRRNTEAFF.

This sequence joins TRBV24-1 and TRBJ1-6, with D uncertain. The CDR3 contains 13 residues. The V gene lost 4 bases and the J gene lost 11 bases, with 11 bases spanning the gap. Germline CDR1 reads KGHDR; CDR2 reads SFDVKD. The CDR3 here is CATSDLTLPPLHF. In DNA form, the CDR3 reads TGTGCCACCAGTGACCTGACACTGCCACCCCTCCACTTT.

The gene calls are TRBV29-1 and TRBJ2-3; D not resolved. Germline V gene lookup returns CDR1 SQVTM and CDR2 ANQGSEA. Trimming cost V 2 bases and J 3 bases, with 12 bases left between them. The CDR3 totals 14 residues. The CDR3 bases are TGCAGCGTTGAATCCGAGGAAACTACAGATACGCAGTATTTT. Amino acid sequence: CSVESEETTDTQYF.

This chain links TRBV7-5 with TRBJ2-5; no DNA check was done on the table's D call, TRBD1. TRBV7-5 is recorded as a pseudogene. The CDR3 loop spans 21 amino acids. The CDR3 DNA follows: TGTGTCAGAAGCCGTATTGGACAGGGGAAAAAGAAATGGCGGGATCAAGAGACCCAGTACTTC. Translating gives CVRSRIGQGKKKWRDQETQYF.

For the CDR3, the DNA is TGCGCCAGCAGCTTGGCCGGAGGGCCACTAGCGGGAGTGGTGGGTCCCCCCGGGGAGCTGTTTTTT. Its protein product is CASSLAGGPLAGVVGPPGELFF. The rearrangement uses TRBV5-1 and TRBJ2-2, with 11 bases matching TRBD2. The ends lost 0 bases at V and 6 bases at J; junction bases unmatched: 22. The CDR3 loop spans 22 amino acids. Germline V gene data show CDR1 as SGHRS and CDR2 as YFSETQ.

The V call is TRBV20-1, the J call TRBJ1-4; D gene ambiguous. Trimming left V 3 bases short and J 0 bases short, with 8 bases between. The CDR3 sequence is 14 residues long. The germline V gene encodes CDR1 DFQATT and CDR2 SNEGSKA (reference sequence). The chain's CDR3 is CSASAAATNEKLFF. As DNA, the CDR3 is TGCAGTGCTAGTGCAGCGGCAACTAATGAAAAACTGTTTTTT.

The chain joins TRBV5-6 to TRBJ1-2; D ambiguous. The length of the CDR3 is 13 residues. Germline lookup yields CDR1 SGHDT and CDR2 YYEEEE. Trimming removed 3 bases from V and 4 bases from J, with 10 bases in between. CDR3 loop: CASSSGLSYGYTF. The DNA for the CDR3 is TGTGCCAGCAGCTCAGGACTATCCTATGGCTACACCTTC. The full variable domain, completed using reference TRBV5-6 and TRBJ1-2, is DAGVTQSPTHLIKTRGQQVTLRCSPKSGHDTVSWYQQALGQGPQFIFQYYEEEERQRGNFPDRFSGHQFPNYSSELNVNALLLGDSALYLCASSSGLSYGYTFGSGTRLTVV.

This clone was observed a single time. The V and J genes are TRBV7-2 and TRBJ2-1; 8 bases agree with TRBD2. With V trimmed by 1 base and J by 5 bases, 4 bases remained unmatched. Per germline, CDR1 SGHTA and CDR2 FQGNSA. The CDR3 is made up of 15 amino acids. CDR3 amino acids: CASSLESGSHNEQFF. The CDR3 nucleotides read TGTGCCAGCAGCTTAGAGAGCGGGAGTCACAATGAGCAGTTCTTC.

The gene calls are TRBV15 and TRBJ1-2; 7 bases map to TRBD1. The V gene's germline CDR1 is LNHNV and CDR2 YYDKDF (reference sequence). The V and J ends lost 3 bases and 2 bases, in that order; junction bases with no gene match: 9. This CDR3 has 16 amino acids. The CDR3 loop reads CATSSREGAQNYGYTF. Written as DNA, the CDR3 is TGTGCCACCAGCAGCCGTGAGGGGGCCCAAAACTATGGCTACACCTTC.

CDR3 amino acids: CAILRQGNTEAFF. The CDR3 coding sequence is TGTGCCATCCTACGACAGGGGAACACTGAAGCTTTCTTT. The chain carries TRBV10-3 and TRBJ1-1; TRBD1 matches at 7 bases. Germline V gene lookup returns CDR1 ENHRY and CDR2 SYGVKD. The CDR3 runs to 13 residues. The J segment lost 1 base and the V segment lost 8 bases, leaving 4 bases of the junction unmatched.

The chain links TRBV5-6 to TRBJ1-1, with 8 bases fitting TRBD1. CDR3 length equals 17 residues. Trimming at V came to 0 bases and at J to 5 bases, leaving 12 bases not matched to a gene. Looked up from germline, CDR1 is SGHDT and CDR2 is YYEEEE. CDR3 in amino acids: CASSLVRRGLSGTEAFF. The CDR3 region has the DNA TGTGCCAGCAGCTTGGTGCGCAGGGGGCTGTCAGGAACTGAAGCTTTCTTT.

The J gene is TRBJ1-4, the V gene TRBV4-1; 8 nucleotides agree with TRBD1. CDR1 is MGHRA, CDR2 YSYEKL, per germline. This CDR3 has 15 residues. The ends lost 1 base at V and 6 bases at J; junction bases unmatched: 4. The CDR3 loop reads CASSQGQGTDEKLFF. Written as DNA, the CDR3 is TGCGCCAGCAGCCAAGGACAGGGGACAGATGAAAAACTGTTTTTT.

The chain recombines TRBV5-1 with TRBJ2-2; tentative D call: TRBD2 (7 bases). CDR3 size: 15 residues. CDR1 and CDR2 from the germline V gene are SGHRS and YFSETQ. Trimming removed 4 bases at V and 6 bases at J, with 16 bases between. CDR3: CASSDQGRGSGELFF. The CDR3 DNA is TGCGCCAGCAGCGATCAGGGGAGGGGATCCGGGGAGCTGTTTTTT.

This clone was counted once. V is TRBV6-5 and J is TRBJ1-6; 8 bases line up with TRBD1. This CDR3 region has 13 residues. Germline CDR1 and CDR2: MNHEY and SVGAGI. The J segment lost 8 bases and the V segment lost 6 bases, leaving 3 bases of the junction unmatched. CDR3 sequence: CASRPTGDSPLHF. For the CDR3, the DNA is TGTGCCAGCAGGCCGACAGGGGATTCACCCCTCCACTTT.

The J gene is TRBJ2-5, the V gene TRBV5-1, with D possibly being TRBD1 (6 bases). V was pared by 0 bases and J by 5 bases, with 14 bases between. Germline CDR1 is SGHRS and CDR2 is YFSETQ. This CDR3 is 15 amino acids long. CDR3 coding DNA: TGCGCCAGCAGCTTGGAGGCAGGGGCACGGGAGACCCAGTACTTC. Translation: CASSLEAGARETQYF.

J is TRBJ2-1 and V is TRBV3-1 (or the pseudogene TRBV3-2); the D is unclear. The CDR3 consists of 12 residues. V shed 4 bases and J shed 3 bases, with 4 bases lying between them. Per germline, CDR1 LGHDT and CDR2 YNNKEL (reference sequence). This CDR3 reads CASSLSYNEQFF. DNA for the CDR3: TGTGCCAGCAGCCTGAGCTACAATGAGCAGTTCTTC.

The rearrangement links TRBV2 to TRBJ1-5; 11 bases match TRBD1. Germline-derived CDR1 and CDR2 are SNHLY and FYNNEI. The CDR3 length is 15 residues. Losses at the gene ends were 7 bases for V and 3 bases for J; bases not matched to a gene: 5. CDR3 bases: TGTGCCAGCACTGGACAGGGGGCGTACAATCAGCCCCAGCATTTT. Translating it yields CASTGQGAYNQPQHF.

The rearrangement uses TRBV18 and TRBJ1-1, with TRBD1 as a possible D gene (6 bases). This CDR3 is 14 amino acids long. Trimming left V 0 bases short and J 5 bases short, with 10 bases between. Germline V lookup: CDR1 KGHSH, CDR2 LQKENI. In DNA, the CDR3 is TGTGCCAGCTCACCACCCCAGGGGCTGACTGAAGCTTTCTTT. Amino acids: CASSPPQGLTEAFF.

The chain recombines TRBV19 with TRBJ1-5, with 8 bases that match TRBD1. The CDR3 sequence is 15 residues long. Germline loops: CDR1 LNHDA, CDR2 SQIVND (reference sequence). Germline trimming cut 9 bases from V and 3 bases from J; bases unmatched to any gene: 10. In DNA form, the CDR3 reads TGTGCCAGCAGGCCCGGGACAGGCCCCAATCAGCCCCAGCATTTT. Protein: CASRPGTGPNQPQHF. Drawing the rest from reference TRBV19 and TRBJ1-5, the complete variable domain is DGGITQSPKYLFRKEGQNVTLSCEQNLNHDAMYWYRQDPGQGLRLIYYSQIVNDFQKGDIAEGYSVSREKKESFPLTVTSAQKNPTAFYLCASRPGTGPNQPQHFGDGTRLSIL.